A selection of T cell receptor beta chains follows, all from one sample in a study of radiation and T cells in renal cell carcinoma. Here immunoSEQ multiplex PCR was the method, and the copy in TCRdb shows in-frame clones only, minus some. The top ten clones hold more than 12% of a sample with about 9,700 clones, about two thirds of them seen once. Sequences were derived from tumor tissue, sampled from a patient whose treatment was nephrectomy without radiotherapy. The receptors were gathered from a man aged 55-75 years with renal cell carcinoma. Both conserved end residues are trimmed from each CDR3.

CDR3aa: ASRAGYGYT
v_gene: TRBV5-8
j_gene: TRBJ1-2

CDR3aa: ASSVNLAAAGANVLT
v_gene: TRBV9
j_gene: TRBJ2-6

CDR3aa: ASTEQGGSNQPQH
v_gene: TRBV6-1
j_gene: TRBJ1-5

CDR3aa: ASSPGGMGTEAF
v_gene: TRBV28
j_gene: TRBJ1-1

CDR3aa: ASSQETPRVGEQF
v_gene: TRBV4-1
j_gene: TRBJ2-1

CDR3aa: ASSPQGWHEQF
v_gene: TRBV27
j_gene: TRBJ2-1

CDR3aa: ASSLARGSPGGLGEQY
v_gene: TRBV7-9
j_gene: TRBJ2-7

CDR3aa: ASSRDAPGETQY
v_gene: TRBV25-1
j_gene: TRBJ2-5

CDR3aa: ASSTIAELSYNEQF
v_gene: TRBV4-2
j_gene: TRBJ2-1

CDR3aa: ASSGSPDRRNTEAF
v_gene: TRBV10-2
j_gene: TRBJ1-1

CDR3aa: ASSLVDEQY
v_gene: TRBV13
j_gene: TRBJ2-7

CDR3aa: ASSPTGGGVAKNIQY
v_gene: TRBV5-4
j_gene: TRBJ2-4

CDR3aa: ASSFEERMNTEAF
v_gene: TRBV7-9
j_gene: TRBJ1-1

CDR3aa: ASSLPPYEQY
v_gene: TRBV7-8
j_gene: TRBJ2-7

CDR3aa: ASSIGSAGSNQPQH
v_gene: TRBV19
j_gene: TRBJ1-5

CDR3aa: ASSSYGTLTYNEQF
v_gene: TRBV27
j_gene: TRBJ2-1

CDR3aa: ASSPNAGASYGYT
v_gene: TRBV18
j_gene: TRBJ1-2

CDR3aa: ASSSAGTSAGYEQY
v_gene: TRBV11-1
j_gene: TRBJ2-7

CDR3aa: ASSLKWQATGYT
v_gene: TRBV5-5
j_gene: TRBJ1-2

CDR3aa: ASSFQLAGADTQY
v_gene: TRBV7-2
j_gene: TRBJ2-3

CDR3aa: ASSSYTEAF
v_gene: TRBV6-6
j_gene: TRBJ1-1

CDR3aa: ASSQEVGLSNQPQH
v_gene: TRBV4-1
j_gene: TRBJ1-5

CDR3aa: ASSPPSGRPNTDTQY
v_gene: TRBV7-9
j_gene: TRBJ2-3

CDR3aa: ASSNREKAGYT
v_gene: TRBV6-5
j_gene: TRBJ1-2

CDR3aa: ASSFAPGGYEQY
v_gene: TRBV7-4
j_gene: TRBJ2-7

CDR3aa: ASRTTGSNQPQH
v_gene: TRBV19
j_gene: TRBJ1-5

CDR3aa: ASSILAGGPTDTQY
v_gene: TRBV7-9
j_gene: TRBJ2-3

CDR3aa: ASSEPRDNLREGYT
v_gene: TRBV5-1
j_gene: TRBJ1-2

CDR3aa: ASSLDFRGRETQY
v_gene: TRBV7-2
j_gene: TRBJ2-5

CDR3aa: ASSLIMNTEAF
v_gene: TRBV7-2
j_gene: TRBJ1-1

CDR3aa: ASSRGLAGVSDTQY
v_gene: TRBV7-7
j_gene: TRBJ2-3

CDR3aa: AWSKGAPVNEQF
v_gene: TRBV30
j_gene: TRBJ2-1

CDR3aa: ASGLGFTEAF
v_gene: TRBV12-5
j_gene: TRBJ1-1

CDR3aa: ASSQDPLFRGGAVGELF
v_gene: TRBV4-2
j_gene: TRBJ2-2

CDR3aa: ASSLQLGQDYGYT
v_gene: TRBV5-1
j_gene: TRBJ1-2

CDR3aa: ASSLRGQGLY
v_gene: TRBV7-2
j_gene: TRBJ2-4

CDR3aa: ASSPGTPKDTQY
v_gene: TRBV18
j_gene: TRBJ2-3

CDR3aa: ASSPGRSSTGELF
v_gene: TRBV6-5
j_gene: TRBJ2-2

CDR3aa: ASSVVASPGNTIY
v_gene: TRBV9
j_gene: TRBJ1-3

CDR3aa: ASSQEKGQSNEKLF
v_gene: TRBV4-1
j_gene: TRBJ1-4

CDR3aa: ASSLEYTEAF
v_gene: TRBV7-9
j_gene: TRBJ1-1

CDR3aa: ASSFQAGVGTDTQY
v_gene: TRBV11-2
j_gene: TRBJ2-3

CDR3aa: ASSRPEQY
v_gene: TRBV27
j_gene: TRBJ2-7

CDR3aa: ASSDGSMNTEAF
v_gene: TRBV10-2
j_gene: TRBJ1-1

CDR3aa: ASRDGRGTDSGYT
v_gene: TRBV5-5
j_gene: TRBJ1-2

CDR3aa: ASSSSRQGPSYEQY
v_gene: TRBV6-5
j_gene: TRBJ2-7

CDR3aa: ASSWAGGNQPQH
v_gene: TRBV5-5
j_gene: TRBJ1-5

CDR3aa: ASSGGHSGANVLT
v_gene: TRBV6-5
j_gene: TRBJ2-6

CDR3aa: ASRPPRVATNEKLF
v_gene: TRBV28
j_gene: TRBJ1-4

CDR3aa: ASDRNTGELF
v_gene: TRBV19
j_gene: TRBJ2-2

CDR3aa: ASSLAQEQF
v_gene: TRBV5-6
j_gene: TRBJ2-1

CDR3aa: ASSLGVGRAEQY
v_gene: TRBV5-5
j_gene: TRBJ2-7